Listed below are T cell receptor beta chains from one sample, sequenced in a study of cytomegalovirus exposure and HLA in healthy donors. The table came from immunoSEQ multiplex PCR; TCRdb's copy has only in-frame clones and leaves some out. The top ten hold about 2.3% of the sample, which has about 160,000 clones, approximately 77% seen once. The sample taken for sequencing was PBMCs. The receptors derive from a female donor in good health and CMV-seronegative. The CDR3 runs from the conserved cysteine through the conserved F or W. Each record gives: D gene, J gene, V gene, clone size, CDR3 DNA, CDR3 protein. D genes are given only for firm matches. For some rows the clone size is stated as once, few or many, or as a class when expanded; others skip it.

d_call: TRBD1
j_call: TRBJ1-2
v_call: TRBV6-5
clone_size: .
cdr3_nt: TGTGCCACCTCGGACAGGGGCCATGGCTACACCTTC
cdr3_aa: CATSDRGHGYTF

d_call: .
j_call: TRBJ2-7
v_call: TRBV9
clone_size: .
cdr3_nt: TGTGCCAGCAGCGTAGGCGGGACGGACTACGAGCAGTACTTC
cdr3_aa: CASSVGGTDYEQYF

d_call: TRBD1
j_call: TRBJ2-7
v_call: TRBV5-5
clone_size: .
cdr3_nt: TGTGCCAGCAGCTCGGACAGGGACTACGAGCAGTACTTC
cdr3_aa: CASSSDRDYEQYF

d_call: TRBD1
j_call: TRBJ2-7
v_call: TRBV11-3
clone_size: .
cdr3_nt: TGTGCCAGCAGCTTGATTTCCGGGACAGGGATGTTCTACGAGCAGTACTTC
cdr3_aa: CASSLISGTGMFYEQYF

d_call: .
j_call: TRBJ1-2
v_call: TRBV7-8
clone_size: .
cdr3_nt: TGTGCCAGCAGCTTAGGACGGAGTGGGGGCGGTAACTATGGCTACACCTTC
cdr3_aa: CASSLGRSGGGNYGYTF

d_call: TRBD2
j_call: TRBJ2-1
v_call: TRBV6-5
clone_size: .
cdr3_nt: TGTGCCAGCAGTTTTCTAGCGGGGGCCCGGGAGCAGTTCTTC
cdr3_aa: CASSFLAGAREQFF

d_call: TRBD1
j_call: TRBJ2-7
v_call: TRBV5-1
clone_size: once
cdr3_nt: TGCGCCAGCAGCTTATCCGGGACAGGACTCTCCTACGAGCAGTACTTC
cdr3_aa: CASSLSGTGLSYEQYF

d_call: TRBD2
j_call: TRBJ2-7
v_call: TRBV7-8
clone_size: .
cdr3_nt: TGTGCCAGCAGCTTAGGTGCGGGAGAGTTCCACGAGCAGTACTTC
cdr3_aa: CASSLGAGEFHEQYF

d_call: .
j_call: TRBJ2-1
v_call: TRBV28
clone_size: .
cdr3_nt: TGTGCCAGCAACCTTGCCACTAGTGGGCGCAATGAGCAGTTCTTC
cdr3_aa: CASNLATSGRNEQFF

d_call: TRBD2
j_call: TRBJ2-3
v_call: TRBV4-3
clone_size: .
cdr3_nt: TGCGCCAGCAGCCAAGATCGGGCTAGCGGGACCACGCAGTATTTT
cdr3_aa: CASSQDRASGTTQYF

d_call: TRBD1
j_call: TRBJ2-7
v_call: TRBV28
clone_size: .
cdr3_nt: TGTGCCAGCAGGGAGGACAGGTTCAGGTACGAGCAGTACTTC
cdr3_aa: CASREDRFRYEQYF

d_call: TRBD1
j_call: TRBJ1-1
v_call: TRBV7-3
clone_size: .
cdr3_nt: TGTGCCAGCAGCCCGGGACAGAGAAAAACTGAAGCTTTCTTT
cdr3_aa: CASSPGQRKTEAFF

d_call: .
j_call: TRBJ2-5
v_call: TRBV7-6
clone_size: .
cdr3_nt: TGTGCCAGCAGCTTAGCGGGCAGAAACCAAGAGACCCAGTACTTC
cdr3_aa: CASSLAGRNQETQYF

d_call: TRBD1
j_call: TRBJ1-2
v_call: TRBV4-2
clone_size: .
cdr3_nt: TGTGCCAGCAGCCAAGTCGGGGGACAGGCTACGCGCGGCTACACCTTC
cdr3_aa: CASSQVGGQATRGYTF

d_call: TRBD1
j_call: TRBJ2-5
v_call: TRBV27
clone_size: .
cdr3_nt: TGTGCCAGCAGCCTCAGGGGGCAAGAGACCCAGTACTTC
cdr3_aa: CASSLRGQETQYF

d_call: .
j_call: TRBJ1-2
v_call: TRBV5-5
clone_size: .
cdr3_nt: TGTGCCAGCAGGACCTCGGGGGGCCCTGGCTACACCTTC
cdr3_aa: CASRTSGGPGYTF

d_call: .
j_call: TRBJ2-5
v_call: TRBV25-1
clone_size: .
cdr3_nt: TGTGCCAGCAGTGTTCGGGGATATCGGTACCAAGAGACCCAGTACTTC
cdr3_aa: CASSVRGYRYQETQYF

d_call: .
j_call: TRBJ2-1
v_call: TRBV11-3
clone_size: .
cdr3_nt: TGTGCCAGCAGCTTAGGTACTTCGGGGTCATACAATGAGCAGTTCTTC
cdr3_aa: CASSLGTSGSYNEQFF

d_call: TRBD2
j_call: TRBJ2-1
v_call: TRBV11-3
clone_size: .
cdr3_nt: TGTGCCAGCAGCTTAGCGGCTAGCGGATACAATGAGCAGTTCTTC
cdr3_aa: CASSLAASGYNEQFF

d_call: .
j_call: TRBJ2-3
v_call: TRBV2
clone_size: .
cdr3_nt: TGTGCCAGCTGCCCCGACAGGACGAATACGCAGTATTTT
cdr3_aa: CASCPDRTNTQYF

d_call: .
j_call: TRBJ2-5
v_call: TRBV27
clone_size: few
cdr3_nt: TGTGCCAGCCGCGTGGGGGGGGGCTTTCAAGAGACCCAGTACTTC
cdr3_aa: CASRVGGGFQETQYF

d_call: .
j_call: TRBJ1-2
v_call: TRBV7-9
clone_size: .
cdr3_nt: TGTGCCAGCAGCCGAGGGTGGGCCAACTATGGCTACACCTTC
cdr3_aa: CASSRGWANYGYTF

d_call: TRBD1
j_call: TRBJ1-4
v_call: TRBV6-1
clone_size: few
cdr3_nt: TGTGCCAGCAGCCTGGGACAGGGGCCGGAAAAACTGTTTTTT
cdr3_aa: CASSLGQGPEKLFF

d_call: .
j_call: TRBJ2-1
v_call: TRBV12-5
clone_size: .
cdr3_nt: TGTGCTAGTGCCGGAGGGTTCCCAGGGCAACATGAGCAGTTCTTC
cdr3_aa: CASAGGFPGQHEQFF

d_call: .
j_call: TRBJ2-1
v_call: TRBV7-2
clone_size: .
cdr3_nt: TGTGCCAGCAGCCCCAGGGTTCTCCACAATGAGCAGTTCTTC
cdr3_aa: CASSPRVLHNEQFF